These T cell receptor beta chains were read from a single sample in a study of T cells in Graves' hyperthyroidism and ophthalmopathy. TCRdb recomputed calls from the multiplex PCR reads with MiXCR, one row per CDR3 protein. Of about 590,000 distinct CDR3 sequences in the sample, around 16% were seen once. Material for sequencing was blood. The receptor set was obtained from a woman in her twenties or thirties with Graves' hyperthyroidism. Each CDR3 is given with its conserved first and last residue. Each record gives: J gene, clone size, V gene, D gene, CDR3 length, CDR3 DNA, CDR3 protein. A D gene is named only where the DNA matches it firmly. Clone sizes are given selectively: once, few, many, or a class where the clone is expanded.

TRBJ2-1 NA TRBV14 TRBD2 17 TGTGCCAGCAGCCAAGAGTGGGGGACTAGCGCAGACAATGAGCAGTTCTTC CASSQEWGTSADNEQFF
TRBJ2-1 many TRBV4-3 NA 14 TGCGCCAGCAGCCCTGGGACCTTCAACAATGAGCAGTTCTTC CASSPGTFNNEQFF
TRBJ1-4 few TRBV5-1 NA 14 TGCGCCAGCAGCGCGGGTCTAGTGGGCGAAAAACTGTTTTTT CASSAGLVGEKLFF
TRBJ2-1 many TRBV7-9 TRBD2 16 TGTGCCAGCAGCTCTCCCACCTTAGCGGGAGTCAATGAGCAGTTCTTC CASSSPTLAGVNEQFF
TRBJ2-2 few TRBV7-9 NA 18 TGTGCCAGCAGCAATCCCTTAGGGACCAGCCCGAACACCGGGGAGCTGTTTTTT CASSNPLGTSPNTGELFF
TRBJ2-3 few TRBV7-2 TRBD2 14 TGTGCCAGCAGCTTAGGACTAGCGGGAGAGGCGCAGTATTTT CASSLGLAGEAQYF
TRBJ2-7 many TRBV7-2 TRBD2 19 TGTGCCAGCAGCTTAAACCCCCGGGGACTAGCGGAAAAAGGGTACGAGCAGTACTTC CASSLNPRGLAEKGYEQYF
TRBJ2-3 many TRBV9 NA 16 TGTGCCAGCAGCGCTGACAGGGAGGATTTCACAGATACGCAGTATTTT CASSADREDFTDTQYF
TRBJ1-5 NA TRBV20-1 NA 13 TGCAGTGCTGCTACTGGTGGCAATCAGCCCCAGCATTTT CSAATGGNQPQHF
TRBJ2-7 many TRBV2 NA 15 TGTGCCAGCAGTGTTCAGACCACAGGGTTCTACGAGCAGTACTTC CASSVQTTGFYEQYF
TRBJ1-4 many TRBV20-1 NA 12 TGCAGTGCTCCAGCCGGGCGGGAAAAACTGTTTTTT CSAPAGREKLFF
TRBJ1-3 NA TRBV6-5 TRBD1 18 TGTGCCAGCAGTTACTCTGGACAGGGGGAGTTTTCTGGAAACACCATATATTTT CASSYSGQGEFSGNTIYF
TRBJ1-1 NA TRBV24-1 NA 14 TGTGCCACCAGTGATTTGAGGGGGGACACTGAAGCTTTCTTT CATSDLRGDTEAFF
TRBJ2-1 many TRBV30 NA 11 TGTGCCTGGAGTGAAGGGTACGAGCAGTTCTTC CAWSEGYEQFF
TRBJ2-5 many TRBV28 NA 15 TGTGCCAGCAGTGTCCCAACTAGCTCTCAAGAGACCCAGTACTTC CASSVPTSSQETQYF
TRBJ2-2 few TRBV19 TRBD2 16 TGTGCCAGTAGTCGGACTAGCGGGAGGTCTGCCGGGGAGCTGTTTTTT CASSRTSGRSAGELFF